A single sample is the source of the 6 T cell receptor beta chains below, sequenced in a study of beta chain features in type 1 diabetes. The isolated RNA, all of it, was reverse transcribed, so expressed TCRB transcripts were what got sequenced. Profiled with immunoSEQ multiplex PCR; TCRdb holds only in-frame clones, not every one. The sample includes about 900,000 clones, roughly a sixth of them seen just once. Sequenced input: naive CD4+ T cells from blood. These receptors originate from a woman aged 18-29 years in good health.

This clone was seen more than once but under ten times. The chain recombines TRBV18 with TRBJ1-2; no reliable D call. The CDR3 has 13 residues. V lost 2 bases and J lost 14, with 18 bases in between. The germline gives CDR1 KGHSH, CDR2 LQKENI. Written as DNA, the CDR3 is TGTGCCAGCTCACCAGAGAATGGTGTGGAGGAAACCTTC. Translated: CASSPENGVEETF. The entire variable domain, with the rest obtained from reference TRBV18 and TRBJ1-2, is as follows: NAGVMQNPRHLVRRRGQEARLRCSPMKGHSHVYWYRQLPEEGLKFMVYLQKENIIDESGMPKERFSAEFPKEGPSILRIQQVVRGDSAAYFCASSPENGVEETFGSGTRLTVV.

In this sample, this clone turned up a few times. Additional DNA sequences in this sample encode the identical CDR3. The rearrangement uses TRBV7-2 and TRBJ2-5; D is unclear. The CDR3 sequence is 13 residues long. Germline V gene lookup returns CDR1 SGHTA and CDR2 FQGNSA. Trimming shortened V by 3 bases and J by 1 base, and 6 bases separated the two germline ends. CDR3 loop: CASSFGPQETQYF. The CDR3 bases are TGTGCCAGCAGCTTTGGGCCCCAAGAGACCCAGTACTTC.

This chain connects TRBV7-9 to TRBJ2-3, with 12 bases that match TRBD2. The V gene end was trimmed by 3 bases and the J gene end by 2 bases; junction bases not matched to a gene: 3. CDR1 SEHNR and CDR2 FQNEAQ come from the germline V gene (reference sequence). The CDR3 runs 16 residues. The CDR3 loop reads CASSFGTSGHTDTQYF. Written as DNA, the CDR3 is TGTGCCAGCAGCTTCGGGACTAGCGGGCACACAGATACGCAGTATTTT.

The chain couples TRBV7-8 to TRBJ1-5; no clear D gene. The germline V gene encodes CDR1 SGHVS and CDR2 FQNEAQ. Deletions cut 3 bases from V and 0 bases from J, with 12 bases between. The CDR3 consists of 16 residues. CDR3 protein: CASSFSGGYSNQPQHF. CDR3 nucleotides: TGTGCCAGCAGCTTTTCGGGAGGTTATAGCAATCAGCCCCAGCATTTT.

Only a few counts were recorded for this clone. CDR3 region: CASSPPAGPLEQYF. DNA for the CDR3: TGTGCCAGCTCACCCCCGGCGGGCCCCCTCGAGCAGTACTTC. The chain recombines TRBV18 with TRBJ2-7; D may be TRBD2 (5 bases). The CDR3 spans 14 residues. Germline CDR1 KGHSH, CDR2 LQKENI. V was cut by 3 bases and J by 6 bases, with 15 bases left in between.

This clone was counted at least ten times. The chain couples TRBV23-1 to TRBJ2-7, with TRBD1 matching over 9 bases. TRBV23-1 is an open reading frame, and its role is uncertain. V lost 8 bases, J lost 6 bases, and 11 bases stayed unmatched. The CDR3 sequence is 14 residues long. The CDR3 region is CASQSRDRDFEQYF. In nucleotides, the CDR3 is TGCGCCAGCCAATCCCGGGACAGGGATTTCGAGCAGTACTTC.